Shown below are 4 T cell receptor beta chains from a single sample sequenced in a study of cytomegalovirus exposure and HLA in healthy donors. The PCR used 60 Vbeta and 13 Jbeta primers. Using immunoSEQ multiplex PCR, the repertoire was profiled, and TCRdb retains in-frame clones only, with some absent. The sample carries about 73,000 clones, approximately 61% recorded once. The sequencing input was PBMCs. Receptors originate from a woman between 50 and 59 years old in good health and CMV-seropositive.

CDR3 protein: CASSLTSGAFQETQYF. CDR3 DNA sequence: TGTGCCAGCAGCCTAACGTCAGGGGCCTTCCAAGAGACCCAGTACTTC. The chain carries TRBV7-2 and TRBJ2-5, with a weak D call TRBD1 (6 bases). The germline CDR1 and CDR2 sequences are SGHTA and FQGNSA. The CDR3 spans 16 residues. V lost 5 bases to trimming and J lost 1 base, with 17 bases between them.

The genes are TRBV5-1 and TRBJ2-2, with TRBD2 matching 10 bases. Germline V gives CDR1 SGHRS, CDR2 YFSETQ. The CDR3 totals 18 residues. The J segment lost 4 bases and the V segment lost 0 bases, leaving 9 bases of the junction unmatched. CDR3 sequence reads: CASSLGSAGGPGTGELFF. The CDR3 DNA reads as TGCGCCAGCAGCTTGGGATCAGCGGGGGGGCCCGGCACCGGGGAGCTGTTTTTT. Combining the CDR3 with reference TRBV5-1 and TRBJ2-2 gives the whole variable domain KAGVTQTPRYLIKTRGQQVTLSCSPISGHRSVSWYQQTPGQGLQFLFEYFSETQRNKGNFPGRFSGRQFSNSRSEMNVSTLELGDSALYLCASSLGSAGGPGTGELFFGEGSRLTVL.

This clone was observed a handful of times. The V gene is TRBV28, the J gene TRBJ1-2, with D unresolved. The CDR3 runs 14 residues. Germline V gene lookup returns CDR1 MDHEN and CDR2 SYDVKM. Deletions cut 7 bases from V and 2 bases from J, with 14 bases between. This chain's CDR3 is CASTPPGVNYGYTF. In DNA, the CDR3 is TGTGCCAGCACCCCTCCCGGGGTCAACTATGGCTACACCTTC.

About this clone: Germline is not matched at one junction end, which may reflect a read error. The chain joins TRBV5-8 to TRBJ1-2; weak D call: TRBD1 (6 bases). This CDR3 is 11 amino acids long. Germline-derived CDR1 and CDR2 are SGHTS and YDEGEE. The CDR3 sequence is CASSPKDRGAF. DNA for the CDR3: TGTGCCAGCAGCCCAAAGGACAGAGGGGCCTTC.